The 19 T cell receptor beta chains given below trace back to one sample, sequenced in a study of blood T cell repertoires in COVID-19. Using immunoSEQ multiplex PCR, the repertoire was profiled, and TCRdb retains in-frame clones only, with some absent. The sample lists about 120,000 clones, roughly 79% occurring once. Sequencing was performed on peripheral blood. Receptors originate from a human donor in a cohort sampled during active COVID-19.

V and J are TRBV6-2 or TRBV6-3 and TRBJ1-5; tentative D call: TRBD1 (5 bases). The CDR3 totals 15 residues. V was cut by 2 bases and J by 2 bases, with 10 bases left in between. The germline V gene has CDR1 MNHEY and CDR2 SVGEGT. The CDR3 DNA follows: TGTGCCAGCAGTTACGGAGGGGTCGGCAATCAGCCCCAGCATTTT. This sequence encodes CASSYGGVGNQPQHF.

This clone was counted between two and nine times. V is TRBV30 and J is TRBJ1-6, with TRBD1 matching 9 bases. J gave up 14 bases and V 2 bases, and 7 bases lay outside the gene matches. The CDR3 spans 13 residues. The V gene's germline CDR1 is GTSNPN and CDR2 SVGIG (reference sequence). This chain's CDR3 is CAWSPTGGFSLHF. CDR3 DNA sequence: TGTGCCTGGAGTCCAACAGGGGGCTTCTCCCTCCACTTT.

Remarks on this clone: An end of the junction does not agree with germline; a read error may underlie this. In the same sample, other DNA sequences code for this CDR3. The chain is built from TRBV2 and TRBJ1-5, with 7 bases lining up with TRBD1. Germline V gene sequence: CDR1 SNHLY, CDR2 FYNNEI. The CDR3 length is 17 residues. The CDR3 bases are TGCGCCAGTTCCCGGGACAGCCAGGCCTATAGCAATCAGCCCCAGCATTTT. This gives the protein CASSRDSQAYSNQPQHF.

This clone came up once. This chain uses TRBV27 with TRBJ2-7, with 7 bases matching TRBD2. CDR3 length: 16 amino acids. J was trimmed by 5 bases and V by 0 bases; bases with no gene match: 10. CDR1 is MNHEY and CDR2 is SMNVEV in the germline V gene (reference sequence). The CDR3 region has the DNA TGTGCCAGCAGTTTATCGGTCGCTCCAGGGACTAACGAGCAGTACTTC. It yields the protein CASSLSVAPGTNEQYF.

This chain links TRBV12-5 with TRBJ1-3, with a possible D match to TRBD1 (5 bases). CDR3 length equals 15 residues. Germline V CDR1 and CDR2: LGHNT, FRNRAP. Trimming pared 1 base from V and 4 bases from J, leaving 11 bases between. The CDR3 loop reads CASGLAQVSGNTIYF. For the CDR3, the DNA is TGTGCTAGTGGTTTGGCACAGGTTTCCGGAAACACCATATATTTT.

The rearrangement joins TRBV27 to TRBJ2-6; D might be TRBD2 (5 bases). CDR1 MNHEY and CDR2 SMNVEV come from the germline V gene (reference sequence). The CDR3 is 13 amino acids. Trimming stripped 8 bases from V and 2 bases from J, with 7 bases between. The CDR3 here is CASSRAGANVLTF. In nucleotides, the CDR3 is TGTGCCAGCTCGAGGGCTGGGGCCAACGTCCTGACTTTC. Drawing the rest from reference TRBV27 and TRBJ2-6, the complete variable domain is EAQVTQNPRYLITVTGKKLTVTCSQNMNHEYMSWYRQDPGLGLRQIYYSMNVEVTDKGDVPEGYKVSRKEKRNFPLILESPSPNQTSLYFCASSRAGANVLTFGAGSRLTVL.

This clone turned up a few times. The chain couples TRBV14 to TRBJ1-1; weak D call: TRBD1 (6 bases). V was trimmed by 1 base and J by 1 base, leaving 7 bases between them. The germline V gene encodes CDR1 SGHDN and CDR2 FVKESK. CDR3 size: 14 residues. The CDR3 coding sequence is TGTGCCAGCAGCCAAGTACAGGGGAACACTGAAGCTTTCTTT. Its protein product is CASSQVQGNTEAFF.

V gene TRBV7-9 combines with J gene TRBJ2-1; no clear D gene. This CDR3 is 11 amino acids long. V lost 6 bases and J lost 7, with 7 bases in between. Germline V lookup: CDR1 SEHNR, CDR2 FQNEAQ (reference sequence). The CDR3 coding sequence is TGTGCCAGCAGGAGTACGAATGAGCAGTTCTTC. As protein: CASRSTNEQFF.

A few counts support this clone. The rearrangement uses TRBV7-9 and TRBJ2-7, with 7 bases identical to TRBD2. V lost 1 base to trimming and J lost 5 bases; unmatched junction nucleotides: 5. Germline V gene lookup returns CDR1 SEHNR and CDR2 FQNEAQ (reference sequence). This CDR3 has 14 amino acids. The DNA of the CDR3 is TGTGCCAGCAGCTTAGGGACTAGAGTCGACGAGCAGTACTTC. Its translation is CASSLGTRVDEQYF.

The J gene is TRBJ2-1, the V gene TRBV18, with 7 bases that match TRBD1. This CDR3 has 15 residues. The V gene's germline CDR1 is KGHSH and CDR2 LQKENI. The ends lost 6 bases at V and 3 bases at J; junction bases unmatched: 8. CDR3 region: CASSPPTGRYNEQFF. The CDR3 bases are TGTGCCAGCTCCCCGCCGACAGGGCGCTACAATGAGCAGTTCTTC.

This chain uses TRBV18 with TRBJ1-1, with a possible D match to TRBD1 (6 bases). This CDR3 is 16 amino acids long. From germline, CDR1 is KGHSH and CDR2 LQKENI. The V and J ends lost 0 bases and 1 base respectively, with 12 bases between them. CDR3 in DNA: TGTGCCAGCTCACCACCGGGACTACAGGGGAACACTGAAGCTTTCTTT. It is translated as CASSPPGLQGNTEAFF.

This chain uses TRBV25-1 with TRBJ2-6, with 8 bases lining up with TRBD1. J was trimmed by 0 bases and V by 4 bases; bases with no gene match: 5. Germline CDR1 and CDR2: MGHDK and SYGVNS. The CDR3 loop spans 17 amino acids. The CDR3 sequence: CASSGETGGSGANVLTF. The CDR3 coding sequence is TGTGCCAGCAGTGGAGAAACAGGGGGCTCTGGGGCCAACGTCCTGACTTTC.

The chain carries TRBV7-2 and TRBJ2-3; 7 nucleotides agree with TRBD2. The CDR3 has 15 amino acids. Germline V gene lookup returns CDR1 SGHTA and CDR2 FQGNSA. Trimming at V came to 6 bases and at J to 2 bases, leaving 8 bases not matched to a gene. CDR3 loop: CASSRGERVTDTQYF. CDR3 DNA sequence: TGTGCCAGCAGTCGGGGGGAGCGGGTCACAGATACGCAGTATTTT.

The V gene is TRBV12-5, the J gene TRBJ1-5; 9 bases line up with TRBD1. The CDR3 sequence is 15 residues long. Germline V gene lookup returns CDR1 LGHNT and CDR2 FRNRAP. V was pared by 3 bases and J by 6 bases, with 6 bases of the junction left unmatched. The CDR3 sequence is CASGLAGQGSQPQHF. The CDR3, as DNA: TGTGCTAGTGGTTTAGCGGGACAGGGAAGTCAGCCCCAGCATTTT.

This chain joins TRBV27 and TRBJ1-5; D is undetermined. V lost 0 bases and J lost 1, with 7 bases in between. This CDR3 spans 15 amino acids. Germline assignment: CDR1 MNHEY and CDR2 SMNVEV (reference sequence). As DNA, the CDR3 is TGTGCCAGCAGTTTATCCGGGGTCAGCAATCAGCCCCAGCATTTT. Residues: CASSLSGVSNQPQHF.

This chain uses TRBV6-5 with TRBJ1-4; D gene uncertain. This CDR3 has 14 residues. Trimming took 7 bases from V and 5 from J, leaving 14 bases between them. The germline V gene encodes CDR1 MNHEY and CDR2 SVGAGI. CDR3: CASKGAYRNEKLFF. The CDR3 coding sequence is TGTGCCAGCAAGGGAGCGTATAGAAATGAAAAACTGTTTTTT.

The genes are TRBV29-1 and TRBJ1-2; D is possibly TRBD1 (5 bases). The CDR3 is made up of 13 amino acids. V was pared by 7 bases and J by 4 bases, with 16 bases between. From germline, CDR1 is SQVTM and CDR2 ANQGSEA. The CDR3 sequence is CSGGRQGPYGYTF. CDR3 in DNA: TGCAGCGGGGGTCGGCAGGGTCCCTATGGCTACACCTTC.

The rearrangement links TRBV6-5 to TRBJ2-5, with no clear D. The CDR3 length is 13 residues. With 8 bases removed from V and 5 bases from J, the gap between germline ends came to 15 bases. CDR1 is MNHEY and CDR2 is SVGAGI in the germline V gene. In nucleotides, the CDR3 is TGTGCCAGCTTTCCCGGGTTCGGGGAGACCCAGTACTTC. It specifies CASFPGFGETQYF.

This chain uses TRBV7-3 with TRBJ2-2, with TRBD1 identical over 7 bases. The V segment lost 3 bases and the J segment 3 bases; nucleotides outside the gene matches: 7. This CDR3 has 16 residues. Germline CDR1 reads SGHTA; CDR2 reads FQGTGA. CDR3 in DNA: TGTGCCAGCAGCTTCTCCGGGACAGACCACACCGGGGAGCTGTTTTTT. Its translation is CASSFSGTDHTGELFF.